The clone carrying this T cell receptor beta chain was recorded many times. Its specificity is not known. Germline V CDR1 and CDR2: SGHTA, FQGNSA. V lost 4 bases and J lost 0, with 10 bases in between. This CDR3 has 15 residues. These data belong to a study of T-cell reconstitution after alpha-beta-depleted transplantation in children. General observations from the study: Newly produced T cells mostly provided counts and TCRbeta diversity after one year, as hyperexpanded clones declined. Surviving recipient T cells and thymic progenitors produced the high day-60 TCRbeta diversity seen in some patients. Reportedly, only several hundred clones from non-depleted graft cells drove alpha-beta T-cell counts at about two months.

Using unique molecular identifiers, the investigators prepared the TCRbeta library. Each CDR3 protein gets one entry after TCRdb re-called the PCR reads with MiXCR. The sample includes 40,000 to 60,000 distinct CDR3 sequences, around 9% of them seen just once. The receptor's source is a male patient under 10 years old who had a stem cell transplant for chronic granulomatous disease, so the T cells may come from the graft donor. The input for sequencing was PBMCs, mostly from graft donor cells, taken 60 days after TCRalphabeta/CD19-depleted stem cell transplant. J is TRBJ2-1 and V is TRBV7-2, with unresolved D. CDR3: CASSYRVGSYNEQFF. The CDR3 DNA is TGTGCCAGCAGCTACCGGGTTGGCTCCTACAATGAGCAGTTCTTC.